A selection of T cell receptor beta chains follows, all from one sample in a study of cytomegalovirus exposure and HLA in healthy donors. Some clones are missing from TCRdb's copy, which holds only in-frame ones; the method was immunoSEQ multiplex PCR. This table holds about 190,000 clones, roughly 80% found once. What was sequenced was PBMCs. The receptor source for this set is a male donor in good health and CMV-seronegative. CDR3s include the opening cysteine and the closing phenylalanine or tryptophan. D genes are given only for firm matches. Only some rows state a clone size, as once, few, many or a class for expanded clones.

cdr3_nt: TGCAGCGTTGAGGGCAACGAAGCTTTCTTT; cdr3_aa: CSVEGNEAFF; clone_size: .; d_call: .; v_call: TRBV29-1; j_call: TRBJ1-1
cdr3_nt: TGCAGCGTTGAACGACTGGTGAACACTGAAGCTTTCTTT; cdr3_aa: CSVERLVNTEAFF; clone_size: .; d_call: .; v_call: TRBV29-1; j_call: TRBJ1-1
cdr3_nt: TGTGCCAGCATTTGGGGCTGGAGAGGCTACACCTTC; cdr3_aa: CASIWGWRGYTF; clone_size: few; d_call: .; v_call: TRBV27; j_call: TRBJ1-2
cdr3_nt: TGTGCCATCAGGGACAGCTCCTACGAGCAGTACTTC; cdr3_aa: CAIRDSSYEQYF; clone_size: .; d_call: .; v_call: TRBV10-3; j_call: TRBJ2-7
cdr3_nt: TGCGCCAGCAGCCAGAAGTCTTTCCGGGACAGTTACTCCTACGAGCAGTACTTC; cdr3_aa: CASSQKSFRDSYSYEQYF; clone_size: .; d_call: TRBD1; v_call: TRBV4-3; j_call: TRBJ2-7
cdr3_nt: TGTGCCAGCAGCCACCCCGGGACTACCGGTGACGAGCAGTACTTC; cdr3_aa: CASSHPGTTGDEQYF; clone_size: .; d_call: TRBD2; v_call: TRBV9; j_call: TRBJ2-7
cdr3_nt: TGTGCCAGCAGTTACGGGTACCGGGGTCAGGTTACGCAGTATTTT; cdr3_aa: CASSYGYRGQVTQYF; clone_size: .; d_call: .; v_call: TRBV6-5; j_call: TRBJ2-3
cdr3_nt: TGTGCCAGCAGCTTAGCGCCAACCCCGGTCCAGCAGTACTTC; cdr3_aa: CASSLAPTPVQQYF; clone_size: .; d_call: .; v_call: TRBV7-2; j_call: TRBJ2-7
cdr3_nt: TGCGCCAGCAGCCCCCGTACACCTACAGATACGCAGTATTTT; cdr3_aa: CASSPRTPTDTQYF; clone_size: once; d_call: .; v_call: TRBV4-3; j_call: TRBJ2-3
cdr3_nt: TGCGCCAGCAGCCAAGAGTGGGGGACTAACTACGAGCAGTACTTC; cdr3_aa: CASSQEWGTNYEQYF; clone_size: .; d_call: TRBD2; v_call: TRBV4-3; j_call: TRBJ2-7
cdr3_nt: TGTGCCAGCAGTTTATTATCATTGAGAGGCTACACCTTC; cdr3_aa: CASSLLSLRGYTF; clone_size: .; d_call: .; v_call: TRBV28; j_call: TRBJ1-2
cdr3_nt: TGTGCCAGTTTTCACGGGGGGACCGGGGAGCTGTTTTTT; cdr3_aa: CASFHGGTGELFF; clone_size: .; d_call: TRBD2; v_call: TRBV6-5; j_call: TRBJ2-2
cdr3_nt: TGCGCCAGCAGCCAAGTGGGCCAGACTAGGGAGCAGTACTTC; cdr3_aa: CASSQVGQTREQYF; clone_size: .; d_call: .; v_call: TRBV4-1; j_call: TRBJ2-7
cdr3_nt: TGTGCCAGCAGTTACTTCTCGCGGAGCCAAGAGACCCAGTACTTC; cdr3_aa: CASSYFSRSQETQYF; clone_size: .; d_call: .; v_call: TRBV6-6; j_call: TRBJ2-5
cdr3_nt: TGTGCCTCTTACTCACAGGGATCAGGTCAGCCCCAGCATTTT; cdr3_aa: CASYSQGSGQPQHF; clone_size: .; d_call: .; v_call: TRBV28; j_call: TRBJ1-5
cdr3_nt: TGTGCCAGCAGCGTGGTGGGCGGGGGCACAGATACGCAGTATTTT; cdr3_aa: CASSVVGGGTDTQYF; clone_size: .; d_call: .; v_call: TRBV9; j_call: TRBJ2-3
cdr3_nt: TGTGCCAGCAGTTTATCCCCAGGGGTGGCCGGGGAGCTGTTTTTT; cdr3_aa: CASSLSPGVAGELFF; clone_size: .; d_call: .; v_call: TRBV28; j_call: TRBJ2-2
cdr3_nt: TGTGCCAGCAGTTTGGCAGGTGTGCAAGAGACCCAGTACTTC; cdr3_aa: CASSLAGVQETQYF; clone_size: .; d_call: .; v_call: TRBV28; j_call: TRBJ2-5
cdr3_nt: TGTGCCAGCTCACCAACAGGGGGGTCCTACGAGCAGTACTTC; cdr3_aa: CASSPTGGSYEQYF; clone_size: .; d_call: TRBD1; v_call: TRBV18; j_call: TRBJ2-7
cdr3_nt: TGTGCCAGCAGTCGTCAGGGGGCCACTGAAGCTTTCTTT; cdr3_aa: CASSRQGATEAFF; clone_size: .; d_call: TRBD1; v_call: TRBV6-5; j_call: TRBJ1-1
cdr3_nt: TGCGCCAGCAGCAGTTCACCGGGACAGCAAAACTACGAGCAGTACTTC; cdr3_aa: CASSSSPGQQNYEQYF; clone_size: .; d_call: TRBD1; v_call: TRBV5-1; j_call: TRBJ2-7
cdr3_nt: TGTGCCAGCTCCTACCCAACGACAGGGGGACAGCCCCAGCATTTT; cdr3_aa: CASSYPTTGGQPQHF; clone_size: .; d_call: TRBD1; v_call: TRBV18; j_call: TRBJ1-5
cdr3_nt: TGTGCCAGCAGCCAAGACCGGGGGGGCCTTGCAGAGACCCAGTACTTC; cdr3_aa: CASSQDRGGLAETQYF; clone_size: .; d_call: TRBD2; v_call: TRBV4-2; j_call: TRBJ2-5
cdr3_nt: TGTGCCAGCAGCATACTAGCGGGAGGGAACTACTACAATGAGCAGTTCTTC; cdr3_aa: CASSILAGGNYYNEQFF; clone_size: .; d_call: TRBD2; v_call: TRBV28; j_call: TRBJ2-1
cdr3_nt: TGTGCCTGGAGTGCCGGGACAGGGGTCATCTACGAGCAGTACTTC; cdr3_aa: CAWSAGTGVIYEQYF; clone_size: .; d_call: TRBD1; v_call: TRBV30; j_call: TRBJ2-7
cdr3_nt: TGTGCCAGCAGCCAAACCACAGGGGGAAATGAAAAACTGTTTTTT; cdr3_aa: CASSQTTGGNEKLFF; clone_size: .; d_call: TRBD1; v_call: TRBV14; j_call: TRBJ1-4
cdr3_nt: TGCGCCAGCAGCTCTCAAGATCCCTCAGCGGGAGATACGCAGTATTTT; cdr3_aa: CASSSQDPSAGDTQYF; clone_size: once; d_call: .; v_call: TRBV5-1; j_call: TRBJ2-3
cdr3_nt: TGCGCCAGCAGCTTTTGGGGACAGGGGAACTCTGGGGCCAACGTCCTGACTTTC; cdr3_aa: CASSFWGQGNSGANVLTF; clone_size: .; d_call: TRBD1; v_call: TRBV5-1; j_call: TRBJ2-6
cdr3_nt: TGTGCCAGTAGTCCACCCCCAGGGAAGGGCTTCAATCAGCCCCAGCATTTT; cdr3_aa: CASSPPPGKGFNQPQHF; clone_size: .; d_call: .; v_call: TRBV19; j_call: TRBJ1-5
cdr3_nt: TGTGCCAGCAGCCTGGGGCGCGTGCAGGGCACCTACGAGCAGTACTTC; cdr3_aa: CASSLGRVQGTYEQYF; clone_size: many; d_call: .; v_call: TRBV7-9; j_call: TRBJ2-7
cdr3_nt: TGTGCCAGCAGCCAGGAAGCGACAGGGGTGGAGACCCAGTACTTC; cdr3_aa: CASSQEATGVETQYF; clone_size: .; d_call: TRBD1; v_call: TRBV7-2; j_call: TRBJ2-5
cdr3_nt: TGTGCCAGTAGTATACGCGACAGGCCCCAAGAGACCCAGTACTTC; cdr3_aa: CASSIRDRPQETQYF; clone_size: .; d_call: .; v_call: TRBV19; j_call: TRBJ2-5
cdr3_nt: TGTGCCAGCAGCCGAGGGACAGATAATGAAAAACTGTTTTTT; cdr3_aa: CASSRGTDNEKLFF; clone_size: .; d_call: TRBD1; v_call: TRBV27; j_call: TRBJ1-4
cdr3_nt: TGCGCCAGCAGCCAAGAAGGAGCAGGGGGCTTCGGAAACACCATATATTTT; cdr3_aa: CASSQEGAGGFGNTIYF; clone_size: .; d_call: TRBD1; v_call: TRBV4-1; j_call: TRBJ1-3
cdr3_nt: TGTGCCAGCAGCTTAGGGGGACAGGGGAAGAATGGCTACACCTTC; cdr3_aa: CASSLGGQGKNGYTF; clone_size: .; d_call: TRBD1; v_call: TRBV7-2; j_call: TRBJ1-2
cdr3_nt: TGTGCCTGGAGTTTGGTGTCCAGTGCAACTAATGAAAAACTGTTTTTT; cdr3_aa: CAWSLVSSATNEKLFF; clone_size: few; d_call: .; v_call: TRBV30; j_call: TRBJ1-4
cdr3_nt: TGTGCCAGCAGCTTTCGACGGAACGAGGCTGAAGCTTTCTTT; cdr3_aa: CASSFRRNEAEAFF; clone_size: .; d_call: .; v_call: TRBV7-9; j_call: TRBJ1-1
cdr3_nt: TGTGCCAGCAGCCAGGCCGGGACAGGGGGTATTACAGATACGCAGTATTTT; cdr3_aa: CASSQAGTGGITDTQYF; clone_size: .; d_call: TRBD1; v_call: TRBV4-2; j_call: TRBJ2-3
cdr3_nt: TGTGCCAGCAGCTCAGGACAGGGGTCCTACGAGCAGTACTTC; cdr3_aa: CASSSGQGSYEQYF; clone_size: .; d_call: TRBD1; v_call: TRBV7-2; j_call: TRBJ2-7
cdr3_nt: TGTGCCAGCAGCCTTAGCTACACCGGGGAGCTGTTTTTT; cdr3_aa: CASSLSYTGELFF; clone_size: once; d_call: .; v_call: TRBV7-2; j_call: TRBJ2-2
cdr3_nt: TGTGCCAGCAGCGGGGGGCTTTTCTACGAGCAGTACTTC; cdr3_aa: CASSGGLFYEQYF; clone_size: .; d_call: .; v_call: TRBV27; j_call: TRBJ2-7